Shown below are 28 T cell receptor beta chains from a single sample sequenced in a study of cytomegalovirus exposure and HLA in healthy donors (dated by TCRdb to the late 2010s). Library construction relied on the immunoSEQ multiplex PCR assay. A mixture of 60 forward primers for TCR Vbeta segments and 13 reverse primers for TCR Jbeta segments was used in the multiplex PCR. TCRdb's version of the immuneACCESS table is confined to in-frame rearrangements and falls short of the full clone set. An unresolved V gene accounts for under half of the shortfall where checked; the remainder is of unknown origin. For this sample there are 150,000 to 200,000 clones; 65% to 80% appear just once. The leading ten clones occupy roughly 2% of the sample. The sequenced sample was PBMCs. These TCRs come from a female donor in good health and CMV-seronegative.

Only a few counts were recorded for this clone. The chain carries TRBV6-5 and TRBJ1-2, with D tentatively TRBD1 (5 bases). This CDR3 spans 15 amino acids. V lost 5 bases, J lost 4 bases, and 17 bases lay in between. Germline-derived CDR1 and CDR2 are MNHEY and SVGAGI. CDR3 residues: CASSAIAEGSYGYTF. CDR3 bases: TGTGCCAGCAGTGCTATAGCGGAGGGGAGCTATGGCTACACCTTC.

As to this clone: Other nucleotide sequences from this sample produce the same CDR3. The chain combines TRBV7-6 with TRBJ2-1; a weak D match, TRBD1 (7 bases). The CDR3 loop spans 12 amino acids. Germline lookup yields CDR1 SGHVS and CDR2 FNYEAQ. V was trimmed by 5 bases and J by 10 bases, leaving 12 bases between them. CDR3 coding DNA: TGTGCCAGCAGCCCCAGGGGGGACGAGCAGTTCTTC. Translated: CASSPRGDEQFF.

The rearrangement uses TRBV28 and TRBJ1-2; tentatively, D is TRBD1 (6 bases). Germline V CDR1 and CDR2: MDHEN, SYDVKM. V was pared by 5 bases and J by 4 bases, with 17 bases between. The CDR3 spans 15 residues. CDR3 loop: CASSPQGGGSYGYTF. The DNA of the CDR3 is TGTGCCAGCAGTCCACAGGGTGGGGGCAGCTATGGCTACACCTTC.

The rearrangement uses TRBV6-1 and TRBJ1-2, with a tentative D call TRBD1 (5 bases). CDR1 and CDR2 from the germline V gene are MNHNS and SASEGT. Trimming left V 6 bases short and J 0 bases short, with 11 bases between. The CDR3 sequence is 14 residues long. The CDR3, as DNA: TGTGCCAGCAGATTCGACAGAGCTAACTATGGCTACACCTTC. Translating it yields CASRFDRANYGYTF.

CDR3 sequence: CVRSYPLPGTSGNDSYEQYF. The DNA of the CDR3 is TGTGTCAGAAGCTACCCTCTCCCCGGGACTAGCGGGAACGACTCCTACGAGCAGTACTTC. This chain connects TRBV7-5 to TRBJ2-7; the D call of TRBD2 is as the table states it, not checked on the DNA. TRBV7-5 is reported as a pseudogene. The CDR3 is 20 amino acids.

This rearrangement joins TRBV9 to TRBJ1-5; no definite D call. V was shortened by 1 base and J by 4 bases, with 12 bases between the two germline ends. Germline CDR1 is SGDLS and CDR2 is YYNGEE. The CDR3 is 15 amino acids. The CDR3 region has the DNA TGTGCCAGCAGCGTATCGGGATCACCTAATCAGCCCCAGCATTTT. Protein: CASSVSGSPNQPQHF.

This clone was found a few times. The chain employs TRBV5-4 and TRBJ1-2; 9 positions agree with TRBD1. Germline trimming cut 2 bases from V and 2 bases from J; bases unmatched to any gene: 4. This CDR3 has 15 residues. Germline V gene lookup returns CDR1 SGHNT and CDR2 YYREEE (reference sequence). CDR3 amino acids: CASSFRQGGNYGYTF. Written as DNA, the CDR3 is TGTGCCAGCAGCTTCAGACAGGGGGGGAACTATGGCTACACCTTC.

V gene TRBV5-4 combines with J gene TRBJ1-1; weak D call: TRBD1 (5 bases). The CDR3 has 15 amino acids. The V gene lost 4 bases and the J gene lost 0 bases, with 13 bases spanning the gap. Germline V gene data show CDR1 as SGHNT and CDR2 as YYREEE (reference sequence). The CDR3, as DNA: TGTGCCAGCAGCCCGGGGGGGTTGATGAACACTGAAGCTTTCTTT. Protein sequence: CASSPGGLMNTEAFF.

This chain connects TRBV6-1 to TRBJ2-5, with 8 nucleotides matching TRBD1. V shed 6 bases and J 5 bases; nucleotides not matched to a gene: 8. CDR1 and CDR2 from the germline V gene are MNHNS and SASEGT. This CDR3 contains 14 residues. CDR3 DNA: TGTGCCAGCAGCTGGACAGGGTCGGGGGAGACCCAGTACTTC. The encoded protein is CASSWTGSGETQYF.

The chain uses TRBV5-8 and TRBJ2-3; 9 bases are shared with TRBD2. The CDR3 runs to 17 residues. The germline gives CDR1 SGHTS, CDR2 YDEGEE. V lost 0 bases and J lost 1; bases outside the gene matches: 6. As DNA, the CDR3 is TGTGCCAGCAGCTTGGTGCGCGGGGGGGCCCGCACAGATACGCAGTATTTT. Its translation is CASSLVRGGARTDTQYF.

This rearrangement joins TRBV5-6 to TRBJ1-3; 9 positions match TRBD1. V gave up 2 bases and J gave up 1 base; unmatched junction bases: 7. This CDR3 is built from 17 residues. Germline CDR1 and CDR2: SGHDT and YYEEEE. The CDR3 region is CASSLALTGGSGNTIYF. As DNA, the CDR3 is TGTGCCAGCAGCTTAGCTCTGACAGGGGGGTCTGGAAACACCATATATTTT.

The CDR3 sequence: CASSPIRGMVTEAFF. The DNA for the CDR3 is TGTGCCAGCAGTCCTATAAGGGGGATGGTCACTGAAGCTTTCTTT. This rearrangement joins TRBV27 to TRBJ1-1, with D perhaps matching TRBD1 (6 bases). The CDR3 is 15 residues long. From germline, CDR1 is MNHEY and CDR2 SMNVEV (reference sequence). The V and J ends lost 5 bases and 4 bases respectively, with 17 bases between them.

The chain has TRBV29-1 and TRBJ1-4, with TRBD1 identical over 10 bases. V gave up 6 bases and J gave up 5 bases; unmatched junction bases: 3. The CDR3 is 13 amino acids. Germline V gene data show CDR1 as SQVTM and CDR2 as ANQGSEA. The CDR3 region is CSVRTGGNEKLFF. The CDR3 DNA reads TGCAGCGTGCGGACAGGGGGAAATGAAAAACTGTTTTTT.

Here the CDR3 reads CASSAGGAGGTDTQYF. The CDR3 bases are TGTGCCAGCAGCGCTGGGGGAGCGGGGGGCACAGATACGCAGTATTTT. J is TRBJ2-3 and V is TRBV5-4; 8 nucleotides agree with TRBD2. V shed 4 bases, J shed 1 base, and the junction held 8 bases outside the gene matches. This CDR3 spans 16 amino acids. Germline loops: CDR1 SGHNT, CDR2 YYREEE (reference sequence).

Written as DNA, the CDR3 is TGTGCCAGCAGTGGCCCAGGGCCTTACGAGCAGTACTTC. Translating gives CASSGPGPYEQYF. The chain is built from TRBV6-1 and TRBJ2-7, with a weak D call TRBD1 (5 bases). CDR1 and CDR2 from the germline V gene are MNHNS and SASEGT. With 4 bases removed from V and 4 bases from J, the gap between germline ends came to 11 bases. The length of the CDR3 is 13 residues.

J is TRBJ1-1 and V is TRBV2, with D uncertain. From germline, CDR1 is SNHLY and CDR2 FYNNEI. This CDR3 has 16 residues. Trimming pared 3 bases from V and 2 bases from J, leaving 16 bases between. Here the CDR3 reads CASSEFAVLANTEAFF. CDR3 nucleotide sequence: TGTGCCAGCAGTGAGTTTGCGGTTCTGGCTAACACTGAAGCTTTCTTT.

V is TRBV6-1 and J is TRBJ2-7; 7 bases agree with TRBD1. The CDR3 is made up of 16 amino acids. Per the germline V gene, CDR1 is MNHNS and CDR2 is SASEGT. The J segment lost 2 bases and the V segment lost 4 bases, leaving 11 bases of the junction unmatched. Written as DNA, the CDR3 is TGTGCCAGCAGTGGGACGGACAGGCCCCAAACCTACGAGCAGTACTTC. Its protein is CASSGTDRPQTYEQYF.

V gene TRBV5-1 combines with J gene TRBJ2-5; 9 bases are a match to TRBD1. Trimming cost V 1 base and J 6 bases; bases outside gene matches: 4. Germline lookup yields CDR1 SGHRS and CDR2 YFSETQ. The CDR3 totals 14 residues. CDR3 sequence reads: CASSLPDRGQTQYF. In nucleotides, the CDR3 is TGCGCCAGCAGCTTGCCGGACAGGGGACAGACCCAGTACTTC.

The chain uses TRBV29-1 and TRBJ1-2; 8 nucleotides line up with TRBD1. The CDR3 covers 13 residues. Trimming cost V 6 bases and J 5 bases; bases outside gene matches: 8. CDR1 and CDR2 from the germline V gene are SQVTM and ANQGSEA. This CDR3 reads CSVLGQGLYGYTF. CDR3 coding DNA: TGCAGCGTCCTAGGACAGGGACTTTATGGCTACACCTTC.

This clone was picked up one time. The chain combines TRBV30 with TRBJ2-3; TRBD1 is a possible D gene (8 bases). The germline gives CDR1 GTSNPN, CDR2 SVGIG (reference sequence). Trimming left V 0 bases short and J 2 bases short, with 15 bases between. This CDR3 comprises 16 residues. This CDR3 reads CAWSVGRDRLTDTQYF. CDR3 DNA sequence: TGTGCCTGGAGTGTAGGGAGGGACAGGCTCACAGATACGCAGTATTTT. Filled out from reference TRBV30 and TRBJ2-3, the complete variable domain reads SQTIHQWPATLVQPVGSPLSLECTVEGTSNPNLYWYRQAAGRGLQLLFYSVGIGQISSEVPQNLSASRPQDRQFILSSKKLLLSDSGFYLCAWSVGRDRLTDTQYFGPGTRLTVL.

The chain couples TRBV5-1 to TRBJ2-2; tentatively, D is TRBD2 (5 bases). The germline V and J ends were trimmed by 2 bases and 4 bases, with 12 bases remaining between them. Germline V gene data show CDR1 as SGHRS and CDR2 as YFSETQ. This CDR3 contains 15 residues. This chain's CDR3 is CASSFEGATTGELFF. The CDR3 DNA reads TGCGCCAGCAGCTTCGAGGGAGCCACCACCGGGGAGCTGTTTTTT. The full variable domain, its missing parts supplied by reference TRBV5-1 and TRBJ2-2, is KAGVTQTPRYLIKTRGQQVTLSCSPISGHRSVSWYQQTPGQGLQFLFEYFSETQRNKGNFPGRFSGRQFSNSRSEMNVSTLELGDSALYLCASSFEGATTGELFFGEGSRLTVL.

This clone was found once. This chain uses TRBV30 with TRBJ2-2; 9 positions match TRBD2. Germline lookup yields CDR1 GTSNPN and CDR2 SVGIG (reference sequence). V gave up 4 bases and J gave up 6 bases; unmatched junction bases: 3. This CDR3 comprises 13 residues. For the CDR3, the DNA is TGTGCCTGGACGGCGGGGGGGCCCGGGGAGCTGTTTTTT. The encoded protein is CAWTAGGPGELFF.

This clone has just a few counts. The CDR3 spells CSVRDRGLRTEAFF. The CDR3 nucleotides are TGCAGCGTTCGGGACAGGGGGCTAAGGACTGAAGCTTTCTTT. The chain uses TRBV29-1 and TRBJ1-1; 12 bases align to TRBD1. V was pared by 5 bases and J by 5 bases, with 6 bases of the junction left unmatched. The CDR3 runs to 14 residues. The germline V gene encodes CDR1 SQVTM and CDR2 ANQGSEA.

This rearrangement joins TRBV5-1 to TRBJ2-3, with a possible D match to TRBD2 (6 bases). This CDR3 is 15 amino acids long. Germline V gene lookup returns CDR1 SGHRS and CDR2 YFSETQ. Trimming took off 3 bases at V and 1 base at J, with 12 bases between the two ends. The CDR3 DNA sequence: TGCGCCAGCAGCTCCGTGGGGGGTGGCACAGATACGCAGTATTTT. Translating gives CASSSVGGGTDTQYF.

The chain recombines TRBV27 with TRBJ1-1; D call uncertain. The CDR3 contains 14 residues. CDR1 MNHEY and CDR2 SMNVEV come from the germline V gene (reference sequence). Trimming removed 6 bases at V and 1 base at J, with 12 bases between. CDR3 loop: CASRLGVSNTEAFF. The CDR3 DNA sequence: TGTGCCAGCAGACTTGGAGTATCGAACACTGAAGCTTTCTTT.

The chain carries TRBV7-2 and TRBJ2-3, with TRBD2 matching over 11 bases. With 5 bases clipped from V and 10 bases from J, the junction kept 11 bases outside the gene matches. There are 15 residues in the CDR3. CDR1 and CDR2 (germline): SGHTA, FQGNSA. The CDR3 sequence: CASSNWLLAGVAQYF. CDR3 nucleotides: TGTGCCAGCAGCAACTGGCTACTAGCGGGGGTTGCGCAGTATTTT.

This clone was observed once. The chain has TRBV7-3 and TRBJ2-3; a possible D gene is TRBD2 (6 bases). The V end lost 2 bases, the J end lost 6 bases, and 12 bases lay between the germline ends. The CDR3 runs to 14 residues. Germline V gives CDR1 SGHTA, CDR2 FQGTGA. CDR3 sequence: CASSLGGGPDTQYF. CDR3 DNA: TGTGCCAGCAGCTTAGGGGGAGGCCCCGATACGCAGTATTTT.

The chain employs TRBV5-1 and TRBJ1-1; 8 bases are shared with TRBD1. From germline, CDR1 is SGHRS and CDR2 YFSETQ. Unmatched junction bases numbered 5, after V lost 2 bases and J lost 2 bases. This CDR3 is built from 15 residues. The chain's CDR3 is CASSLNRGSNTEAFF. The CDR3 region has the DNA TGCGCCAGCAGCTTAAACAGGGGGTCTAACACTGAAGCTTTCTTT.